The 18 T cell receptor beta chains listed next were all sequenced from one sample in a study of blood T cell repertoires in COVID-19 (TCRdb year 2020). Library generation was performed with the immunoSEQ multiplex PCR assay. Imported from immuneACCESS, the table was reduced by TCRdb to in-frame sequences with V and J called. These copies leave out some clones; in studies compared against another copy, an unresolved V gene accounts for under half, and the cause of the remainder is not known. This sample comprises more than 300,000 clones, 70% to 90% of them detected only once. The top ten clones comprise approximately 6% of the sample. The material sequenced was PBMCs or T cells enriched from blood (not recorded which). These receptor sequences come from a woman in her 30s who had recovered from COVID-19.

The CDR3 loop is CASSVEAGGADYGYTF. The DNA of the CDR3 is TGTGCCAGCAGCGTAGAGGCAGGGGGCGCCGACTATGGCTACACCTTC. This chain links TRBV9 with TRBJ1-2; 8 bases line up with TRBD1. Germline V gives CDR1 SGDLS, CDR2 YYNGEE. The CDR3 consists of 16 residues. V gave up 0 bases and J gave up 3 bases; unmatched junction bases: 7.

The CDR3 loop reads CASSPTGILLNGYTF. Written as DNA, the CDR3 is TGTGCCAGCAGTCCCACGGGGATTCTATTAAATGGCTACACCTTC. The V and J genes are TRBV6-5 and TRBJ1-2; no reliable D call. Germline V lookup: CDR1 MNHEY, CDR2 SVGAGI. This CDR3 comprises 15 residues. Trimming cost V 5 bases and J 6 bases, with 19 bases left between them.

This chain connects TRBV9 to TRBJ1-2; 12 bases line up with TRBD1. This CDR3 is built from 15 residues. CDR1 and CDR2 (germline): SGDLS, YYNGEE. With V trimmed by 2 bases and J by 8 bases, 7 bases remained unmatched. In DNA, the CDR3 is TGTGCCAGCAGCGTGGAGGGACAGGGGGCTCTCGGCTACACCTTC. It translates to CASSVEGQGALGYTF.

The J gene is TRBJ2-1, the V gene TRBV2; D is undetermined. V was trimmed by 4 bases and J by 6 bases, leaving 4 bases between them. CDR1 is SNHLY, CDR2 FYNNEI, per germline. The CDR3 is made up of 11 amino acids. CDR3 DNA sequence: TGTGCCAGCAGTGCGGGCAATGAGCAGTTCTTC. Its translation is CASSAGNEQFF.

This chain joins TRBV7-2 and TRBJ2-1, with TRBD2 matching over 7 bases. V lost 1 base and J lost 3; bases outside the gene matches: 9. This CDR3 is 17 amino acids long. In germline, CDR1 is SGHTA, CDR2 FQGNSA. CDR3 residues: CASSLGPGGGFYNEQFF. In nucleotides, the CDR3 is TGTGCCAGCAGCTTAGGGCCCGGCGGGGGTTTCTACAATGAGCAGTTCTTC.

This chain connects TRBV29-1 to TRBJ2-7, with D possibly matching TRBD2 (6 bases). V dropped 7 bases and J dropped 6 bases, with 22 bases sitting between them. Germline assignment: CDR1 SQVTM and CDR2 ANQGSEA. The CDR3 runs 14 residues. For the CDR3, the DNA is TGCAGCGCCCAGGAGGGAGGACGGAGACTCGAGCAGTACTTC. It yields the protein CSAQEGGRRLEQYF.

In its sample, this clone was seen a few times. V usage is TRBV18 and J usage is TRBJ1-2; D possibly corresponds to TRBD1 (6 bases). CDR1 and CDR2 (germline): KGHSH, LQKENI. V shed 0 bases and J shed 8 bases, with 16 bases lying between them. The CDR3 has 15 amino acids. The DNA of the CDR3 is TGTGCCAGCTCACCACCTGTGGGGGCCCTACGCGGCTACACCTTC. Its protein is CASSPPVGALRGYTF.

The chain carries TRBV18 and TRBJ1-3, with 7 positions matching TRBD1. V gave up 4 bases and J gave up 0 bases; unmatched junction bases: 12. The CDR3 sequence is 18 residues long. Germline V gene sequence: CDR1 KGHSH, CDR2 LQKENI. CDR3: CASSQTPGQTSSGNTIYF. CDR3 DNA: TGTGCCAGCTCACAGACTCCGGGACAGACCTCCTCTGGAAACACCATATATTTT.

The J gene is TRBJ2-5, the V gene TRBV7-2; 7 bases match TRBD1. The J segment lost 3 bases and the V segment lost 5 bases, leaving 9 bases of the junction unmatched. Germline V gene sequence: CDR1 SGHTA, CDR2 FQGNSA. This CDR3 comprises 15 residues. The CDR3 DNA is TGTGCCAGCAGCGCTACATTAGACAGGGAAGAGACCCAGTACTTC. This encodes CASSATLDREETQYF.

This sequence joins TRBV6-2 or TRBV6-3 and TRBJ1-5, with D perhaps TRBD1 (5 bases). Germline V CDR1 and CDR2: MNHEY, SVGEGT. V was clipped by 4 bases and J by 3 bases, with 10 bases between them. The CDR3 sequence is 14 residues long. CDR3: CASSLGHTNQPQHF. The CDR3 DNA is TGTGCCAGCAGTTTGGGGCATACCAATCAGCCCCAGCATTTT.

The rearrangement joins TRBV19 to TRBJ2-1; TRBD2 matches at 12 bases. The CDR3 has 16 residues. J was trimmed by 3 bases and V by 4 bases; bases with no gene match: 4. Per the germline V gene, CDR1 is LNHDA and CDR2 is SQIVND (reference sequence). The CDR3 nucleotides read TGTGCCAGTAGTACCCTGACTAGCGGGGGCTACAATGAGCAGTTCTTC. This encodes CASSTLTSGGYNEQFF.

The gene calls are TRBV5-5 and TRBJ2-2; D gene ambiguous. Trimming removed 6 bases from V and 7 bases from J, with 7 bases in between. CDR3 size: 11 residues. Germline values: CDR1 SGHKS, CDR2 YYEKEE (reference sequence). CDR3 residues: CASTSVGELFF. The CDR3 nucleotides are TGTGCCAGCACCTCGGTCGGGGAGCTGTTTTTT. Complete variable domain (other parts from reference TRBV5-5 and TRBJ2-2): DAGVTQSPTHLIKTRGQQVTLRCSPISGHKSVSWYQQVLGQGPQFIFQYYEKEERGRGNFPDRFSARQFPNYSSELNVNALLLGDSALYLCASTSVGELFFGEGSRLTVL.

The rearrangement links TRBV5-5 to TRBJ2-6, with TRBD1 matching 10 bases. CDR3 length: 17 amino acids. Losses at the gene ends were 3 bases for V and 4 bases for J; bases not matched to a gene: 7. From germline, CDR1 is SGHKS and CDR2 YYEKEE (reference sequence). Written as DNA, the CDR3 is TGTGCCAGCAGCTCCGCGACAGGGGGCCTCGGGGCCAACGTCCTGACTTTC. This sequence encodes CASSSATGGLGANVLTF.

The chain is built from TRBV5-3 and TRBJ2-3, with TRBD1 matching over 7 bases. TRBV5-3 is an ORF, and what it does is uncertain. The V gene end was trimmed by 4 bases and the J gene end by 5 bases; junction bases not matched to a gene: 7. The CDR3 loop spans 14 amino acids. The CDR3 bases are TGTGCCAGAAGCATGGGACAGATTAAAGATACGCAGTATTTT. This encodes CARSMGQIKDTQYF.

The gene calls are TRBV6-5 and TRBJ1-5; D is perhaps TRBD1 (5 bases). Trimming cost V 8 bases and J 1 base, with 15 bases left between them. CDR3 size: 15 residues. CDR1 is MNHEY and CDR2 is SVGAGI in the germline V gene. CDR3 loop: CASYPGELSNQPQHF. Here the CDR3 DNA reads TGTGCCAGCTACCCGGGGGAGTTGAGCAATCAGCCCCAGCATTTT.

With respect to this clone: Its ends do not fully match the called genes, so a read error is possible. The chain uses TRBV7-2 and TRBJ2-3; 14 bases are a match to TRBD2. In germline, CDR1 is SGHTA, CDR2 FQGNSA. The CDR3 is 19 residues long. CDR3 sequence: CASRSQMGGTSGGTDTQYF. The CDR3, as DNA: TGTGCCAGCAGGTCCCAGATGGGCGGGACTAGCGGGGGCACCGATACGCAGTATTTT.

The V gene is TRBV5-1, the J gene TRBJ2-1; no reliable D call. V shed 3 bases and J shed 5 bases, with 6 bases lying between them. Germline V gives CDR1 SGHRS, CDR2 YFSETQ. The CDR3 consists of 12 residues. CDR3 region: CASSYSNNEQFF. CDR3 nucleotide sequence: TGCGCCAGCAGCTATTCAAACAATGAGCAGTTCTTC.

The chain joins TRBV5-5 to TRBJ1-1, with 7 bases that match TRBD1. From germline, CDR1 is SGHKS and CDR2 YYEKEE (reference sequence). Trimming cost V 4 bases and J 4 bases; bases outside gene matches: 10. There are 15 residues in the CDR3. Here the CDR3 DNA reads TGTGCCAGCAGCGTATCACAGGGGATCGGCACTGAAGCTTTCTTT. Its protein is CASSVSQGIGTEAFF. The whole variable domain, filled in from reference TRBV5-5 and TRBJ1-1, reads DAGVTQSPTHLIKTRGQQVTLRCSPISGHKSVSWYQQVLGQGPQFIFQYYEKEERGRGNFPDRFSARQFPNYSSELNVNALLLGDSALYLCASSVSQGIGTEAFFGQGTRLTVV.